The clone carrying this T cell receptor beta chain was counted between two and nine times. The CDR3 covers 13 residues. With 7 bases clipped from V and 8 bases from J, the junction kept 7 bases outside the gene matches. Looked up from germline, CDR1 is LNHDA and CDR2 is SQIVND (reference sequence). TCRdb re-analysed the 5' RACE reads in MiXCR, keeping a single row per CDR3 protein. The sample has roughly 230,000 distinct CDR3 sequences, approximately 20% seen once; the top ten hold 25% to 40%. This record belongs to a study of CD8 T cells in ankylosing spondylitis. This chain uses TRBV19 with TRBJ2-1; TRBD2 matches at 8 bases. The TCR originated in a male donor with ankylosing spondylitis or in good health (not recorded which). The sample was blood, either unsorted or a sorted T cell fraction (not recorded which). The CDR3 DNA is TGTGCCAGTATATCAGCGGGAGCGGATGAGCAGTTCTTC. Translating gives CASISAGADEQFF.